This passage covers 24 T cell receptor beta chains from one sample sequenced in a study of blood T cell repertoires in COVID-19. Repertoires were generated with immunoSEQ multiplex PCR, while TCRdb's copy carries only in-frame clones and drops some. Among around 97,000 clones, 70% to 90% were seen once, and the ten largest hold around 3.1%. Sequencing was done on a sample of peripheral blood. The receptors were gathered from a man aged 50-59 years in a cohort sampled during active COVID-19.

The gene calls are TRBV5-1 and TRBJ2-7; 11 nucleotides match TRBD1. CDR1 is SGHRS and CDR2 is YFSETQ in the germline V gene. V was clipped by 5 bases and J by 7 bases; unmatched bases: 11. This CDR3 has 15 amino acids. The CDR3 DNA is TGCGCCAGCAGGGATTCTGGACAGGGGGCTGAGGAGCAGTACTTC. Protein sequence: CASRDSGQGAEEQYF.

V is TRBV19 and J is TRBJ1-6, with 9 bases that match TRBD1. CDR1 is LNHDA, CDR2 SQIVND, per germline (reference sequence). The CDR3 contains 18 residues. V lost 5 bases, J lost 0 bases, and 8 bases stayed unmatched. As DNA, the CDR3 is TGTGCCAGTAGTCCCCGACAGGGGGGGAGCTCCTATAATTCACCCCTCCACTTT. It translates to CASSPRQGGSSYNSPLHF.

V usage is TRBV2 and J usage is TRBJ2-1, with 13 bases fitting TRBD2. Germline CDR1 reads SNHLY; CDR2 reads FYNNEI. The V gene end was trimmed by 4 bases and the J gene end by 0 bases; junction bases not matched to a gene: 3. The CDR3 length is 17 residues. As DNA, the CDR3 is TGTGCCAGCAGTGCCAGGACTAGCGGGGGCTCCTACAATGAGCAGTTCTTC. It encodes CASSARTSGGSYNEQFF.

J is TRBJ2-5 and V is TRBV6-5, with D tentatively TRBD2 (5 bases). Germline-derived CDR1 and CDR2 are MNHEY and SVGAGI. The CDR3 loop spans 12 amino acids. V lost 8 bases and J lost 1, with 8 bases in between. The CDR3 region has the DNA TGTGCCAGCCAGAGCGGCCAAGAGACCCAGTACTTC. Its protein product is CASQSGQETQYF.

This sequence joins TRBV5-4 and TRBJ1-2; possible D gene TRBD1, 6 bases. This CDR3 is 16 amino acids long. V shed 4 bases and J shed 0 bases, with 16 bases lying between them. The germline V gene has CDR1 SGHNT and CDR2 YYREEE (reference sequence). The CDR3: CASSRSPGHSNYGYTF. Here the CDR3 DNA reads TGTGCCAGCAGCCGATCCCCGGGACATTCTAACTATGGCTACACCTTC.

The chain has TRBV28 and TRBJ2-7, with a tentative D call TRBD1 (6 bases). V was trimmed by 3 bases and J by 9 bases, leaving 12 bases between them. Germline V gene sequence: CDR1 MDHEN, CDR2 SYDVKM. The CDR3 contains 12 residues. The CDR3 DNA sequence: TGTGCCAGCAGTTTCCAGGGGTCAGGGCAGTACGTC. It yields the protein CASSFQGSGQYV.

The CDR3 reads CASSETLDSLYGYTF. In nucleotides, the CDR3 is TGCGCCAGCAGTGAAACCTTGGACAGCCTCTATGGCTACACCTTC. J is TRBJ1-2 and V is TRBV10-1; a weak D match, TRBD1 (6 bases). This CDR3 contains 15 residues. The germline gives CDR1 WNHNN, CDR2 SYGVQD (reference sequence). The V end lost 3 bases, the J end lost 4 bases, and 15 bases lay between the germline ends.

The rearrangement links TRBV10-3 to TRBJ2-3; D uncertain. The germline V gene has CDR1 ENHRY and CDR2 SYGVKD. Trimming stripped 6 bases from V and 4 bases from J, with 11 bases between. The length of the CDR3 is 13 residues. CDR3 DNA: TGTGCCATCAGCAAAGACTTCGCAGATACGCAGTATTTT. Protein product: CAISKDFADTQYF.

The V and J genes are TRBV5-4 and TRBJ1-4; D perhaps matches TRBD1 (5 bases). Germline V gives CDR1 SGHNT, CDR2 YYREEE (reference sequence). This CDR3 is built from 15 residues. The V gene lost 2 bases and the J gene lost 6 bases, with 14 bases spanning the gap. The CDR3 DNA reads as TGTGCCAGCAGCTTATCGGGGGACGCGGATGAAAAACTGTTTTTT. Its translation is CASSLSGDADEKLFF.

The chain recombines TRBV11-3 with TRBJ1-2, with D uncertain. This CDR3 has 16 amino acids. Trimming shortened V by 1 base and J by 1 base, and 13 bases separated the two germline ends. Germline CDR1 SGHNT, CDR2 YENEEA. CDR3 residues: CASSLAVGRFNYGYTF. The CDR3 DNA reads TGTGCCAGCAGCTTAGCGGTAGGGAGATTTAACTATGGCTACACCTTC.

The gene calls are TRBV9 and TRBJ1-3, with 8 bases aligning to TRBD1. In germline, CDR1 is SGDLS, CDR2 YYNGEE. The CDR3 covers 15 residues. V gave up 3 bases and J gave up 4 bases; unmatched junction bases: 6. CDR3 DNA: TGTGCCAGCAGCGCGACAGGGGCGGCCGGAAACACCATATATTTT. Translation: CASSATGAAGNTIYF. The full variable domain, rest sourced from reference TRBV9 and TRBJ1-3, is DSGVTQTPKHLITATGQRVTLRCSPRSGDLSVYWYQQSLDQGLQFLIQYYNGEERAKGNILERFSAQQFPDLHSELNLSSLELGDSALYFCASSATGAAGNTIYFGEGSWLTVV.

The V and J genes are TRBV11-3 and TRBJ2-5; D is possibly TRBD2 (6 bases). Trimming removed 3 bases at V and 5 bases at J, with 10 bases between. CDR3 length: 13 amino acids. The germline gives CDR1 SGHNT, CDR2 YENEEA. The CDR3 is CASSFRGWETQYF. The CDR3 region has the DNA TGTGCCAGCAGCTTCCGGGGGTGGGAGACCCAGTACTTC.

The rearrangement links TRBV5-1 to TRBJ2-5, with D perhaps matching TRBD2 (5 bases). The CDR3 is 16 amino acids. Germline CDR1 SGHRS, CDR2 YFSETQ. V was pared by 1 base and J by 5 bases, with 18 bases between. The CDR3: CASSLTPGKGPETQYF. The CDR3 bases are TGCGCCAGCAGCTTGACCCCGGGGAAGGGTCCGGAGACCCAGTACTTC.

The chain employs TRBV6-1 and TRBJ2-5, with 9 bases matching TRBD1. Per the germline V gene, CDR1 is MNHNS and CDR2 is SASEGT. The trim removed 3 bases at V and 0 bases at J, leaving 8 bases unmatched. This CDR3 region has 17 residues. This chain's CDR3 is CASSEGQGFADQETQYF. CDR3 DNA sequence: TGTGCCAGCAGTGAGGGACAGGGTTTTGCGGACCAAGAGACCCAGTACTTC.

This clone has a single count. The V gene is TRBV24-1, the J gene TRBJ1-5, with TRBD1 identical over 7 bases. Trimming cost V 8 bases and J 0 bases; bases outside gene matches: 9. Germline CDR1 and CDR2: KGHDR and SFDVKD. This CDR3 contains 16 residues. CDR3: CATIRGRNYSNQPQHF. CDR3 nucleotides: TGTGCCACCATCAGGGGGAGGAACTATAGCAATCAGCCCCAGCATTTT.

The gene calls are TRBV7-2 and TRBJ1-1; D is ambiguous. Germline V CDR1 and CDR2: SGHTA, FQGNSA. CDR3 length equals 15 residues. The V and J ends lost 1 base and 0 bases respectively, with 9 bases between them. The CDR3 loop is CASSLDAGLNTEAFF. CDR3 DNA: TGTGCCAGCAGCTTAGACGCGGGATTGAACACTGAAGCTTTCTTT. Filled out from reference TRBV7-2 and TRBJ1-1, the complete variable domain reads GAGVSQSPSNKVTEKGKDVELRCDPISGHTALYWYRQSLGQGLEFLIYFQGNSAPDKSGLPSDRFSAERTGGSVSTLTIQRTQQEDSAVYLCASSLDAGLNTEAFFGQGTRLTVV.

This clone was found once. This chain connects TRBV20-1 to TRBJ2-5, with D maybe TRBD2 (6 bases). This CDR3 is 15 amino acids long. The germline V gene has CDR1 DFQATT and CDR2 SNEGSKA (reference sequence). V was trimmed by 3 bases and J by 0 bases, leaving 14 bases between them. The CDR3 loop is CSASERRGDQETQYF. The CDR3 DNA reads TGCAGTGCTAGTGAACGGCGGGGAGACCAAGAGACCCAGTACTTC.

V is TRBV11-2 and J is TRBJ2-5; TRBD1 agrees at 9 bases. Per germline, CDR1 SGHAT and CDR2 FQNNGV. V dropped 8 bases and J dropped 2; count of bases not matched to a gene: 6. The CDR3 has 14 residues. CDR3 loop: CASRTGGLQETQYF. The CDR3 DNA is TGTGCCAGCCGCACAGGGGGCTTACAAGAGACCCAGTACTTC.

V gene TRBV18 combines with J gene TRBJ1-2; 7 nucleotides agree with TRBD1. The CDR3 runs 13 residues. The germline CDR1 and CDR2 sequences are KGHSH and LQKENI. Trimming at V came to 2 bases and at J to 3 bases, leaving 0 bases not matched to a gene. The CDR3 sequence: CASSPGTDYGYTF. Written as DNA, the CDR3 is TGTGCCAGCTCACCAGGGACAGACTATGGCTACACCTTC.

The V call is TRBV7-9, the J call TRBJ2-1; the D gene is possibly TRBD1 (6 bases). CDR3 length: 13 residues. The germline CDR1 and CDR2 sequences are SEHNR and FQNEAQ (reference sequence). Trimming removed 2 bases from V and 8 bases from J, with 10 bases in between. The chain's CDR3 is CASSLNRADEQFF. In DNA form, the CDR3 reads TGTGCCAGCAGCTTAAACAGGGCGGATGAGCAGTTCTTC.

The chain combines TRBV15 with TRBJ1-1; D is ambiguous. The CDR3 is 17 amino acids. CDR1 and CDR2 from the germline V gene are LNHNV and YYDKDF (reference sequence). V lost 1 base and J lost 2, with 17 bases in between. CDR3 in DNA: TGTGCCACCAGCAGAGCCTTCCCGGCAGCGACTAACACTGAAGCTTTCTTT. This encodes CATSRAFPAATNTEAFF.

This clone was detected a few times. The chain links TRBV12-3 or TRBV12-4 to TRBJ1-1; D not certain. The V and J ends lost 3 bases and 6 bases respectively, with 8 bases between them. The CDR3 has 12 residues. The DNA of the CDR3 is TGTGCCAGCAGTTTTTCACAGCCTGAAGCTTTCTTT. Translation: CASSFSQPEAFF.

The rearrangement links TRBV18 to TRBJ2-1; D is unclear. Between the trimmed V and J ends, which lost 0 bases and 6 bases, there was a span of 6 bases. The CDR3 totals 13 residues. Germline V CDR1 and CDR2: KGHSH, LQKENI. The CDR3 region is CASSPPSINEQFF. In DNA, the CDR3 is TGTGCCAGCTCACCACCCAGTATCAATGAGCAGTTCTTC.

This clone was detected only once. The genes are TRBV6-2 or TRBV6-3 and TRBJ2-1; tentative D call: TRBD2 (6 bases). Germline lookup yields CDR1 MNHEY and CDR2 SVGEGT. The length of the CDR3 is 13 residues. The ends were cut back, 4 bases at V and 6 bases at J, with 10 bases in the middle. Here the CDR3 DNA reads TGTGCCAGCAGTTGGGACTCATCCAATGAGCAGTTCTTC. It codes for CASSWDSSNEQFF.